One sample yielded the 29 T cell receptor beta chains listed below, sequenced in a study of vaccination and CD4 T cells after COVID-19. Treatment here: roughly 11-day PBMC culture with coronavirus spike peptide pools or control peptides (ViraFEST assay). Sequencing of DNA taken from cultured CD4+ T cells relied on the Oncomine TCR Beta short-read assay. TCRdb reanalysed the PCR reads using MiXCR and keeps one entry per CDR3 protein. The sample yields about 7,600 distinct CDR3 sequences, approximately 20% seen once. The antigens these receptors bind are not known. Source: CD4+ T cells from blood, cultured in vitro, taken after SARS-CoV-2 vaccination. The receptors originated from a human donor who had recovered from COVID-19.

This clonotype was counted between two and nine times. The chain employs TRBV28 and TRBJ2-7, with TRBD1 as a possible D gene (5 bases). Trimming cost V 10 bases and J 3 bases, with 13 bases left between them. The CDR3 spans 12 residues. Per germline, CDR1 MDHEN and CDR2 SYDVKM. The CDR3 protein is CAIKAGNYEQYF. The DNA for the CDR3 is TGTGCCATCAAAGCAGGGAACTACGAGCAGTACTTC.

The chain uses TRBV11-3 and TRBJ2-3; no definite D call. The CDR3 has 11 residues. Trimming removed 6 bases at V and 6 bases at J, with 7 bases between. Germline CDR1 SGHNT, CDR2 YENEEA. CDR3 sequence (DNA): TGTGCCAGCAGGATAAAGGATACGCAGTATTTT. This codes for CASRIKDTQYF.

This clonotype has a count of ten or more. The chain carries TRBV28 and TRBJ2-6; 12 bases are a match to TRBD1. Trimming took 8 bases from V and 2 from J; bases not matched to a gene: 1. CDR3 size: 15 residues. Germline V gene data show CDR1 as MDHEN and CDR2 as SYDVKM. CDR3 protein: CASGTGGTGANVLTF. The CDR3 DNA sequence: TGTGCCAGCGGGACAGGGGGCACTGGGGCCAACGTCCTGACTTTC.

A word on this clonotype: This may arise from a read error, as a much more abundant clone is one base away. V usage is TRBV28 and J usage is TRBJ1-5; 7 bases agree with TRBD1. Looked up from germline, CDR1 is MDHEN and CDR2 is SYDVKM. The CDR3 consists of 12 residues. V dropped 10 bases and J dropped 7; count of bases not matched to a gene: 7. CDR3 DNA: TGTGCCACCTGTGCAGGGGGGCAGCCCCAGCATTTT. Translation: CATCAGGQPQHF.

This clonotype is termed large. This rearrangement joins TRBV20-1 to TRBJ2-7, with 11 bases aligning to TRBD1. V was clipped by 0 bases and J by 4 bases; unmatched bases: 2. The CDR3 loop spans 14 amino acids. CDR1 DFQATT and CDR2 SNEGSKA come from the germline V gene (reference sequence). In nucleotides, the CDR3 is TGCAGTGCTAGAGAGGGGACAGGGGGATACGAGCAGTACTTC. It encodes CSAREGTGGYEQYF.

The genes are TRBV6-1 and TRBJ2-7, with TRBD1 identical over 7 bases. After removal of 6 bases from V and 0 bases from J, the junction contained 8 bases not matched to a gene. Germline lookup yields CDR1 MNHNS and CDR2 SASEGT. The CDR3 runs to 15 residues. CDR3 loop: CASRGLRDSSYEQYF. CDR3 sequence (DNA): TGTGCCAGCAGGGGGCTCCGGGACAGCTCCTACGAGCAGTACTTC.

In its sample, this clonotype is medium-sized. The rearrangement uses TRBV7-6 and TRBJ2-7; no firm D call. Germline CDR1 is SGHVS and CDR2 is FNYEAQ. V was clipped by 0 bases and J by 1 base, with 7 bases between them. This CDR3 is built from 14 residues. The CDR3: CASSLAAVSYEQYF. The DNA for the CDR3 is TGTGCCAGCAGCTTAGCTGCAGTATCCTACGAGCAGTACTTC.

This clonotype showed up just a few times. This chain connects TRBV19 to TRBJ2-5; 7 bases are shared with TRBD1. The CDR3 covers 13 residues. The V and J ends lost 5 bases and 6 bases, in that order; junction bases with no gene match: 6. Looked up from germline, CDR1 is LNHDA and CDR2 is SQIVND (reference sequence). CDR3 DNA sequence: TGTGCCAGTAGTCCCACAGGGGCCCAGACCCAGTACTTC. It is translated as CASSPTGAQTQYF. Variable domain in full (rest from reference TRBV19 and TRBJ2-5): DGGITQSPKYLFRKEGQNVTLSCEQNLNHDAMYWYRQDPGQGLRLIYYSQIVNDFQKGDIAEGYSVSREKKESFPLTVTSAQKNPTAFYLCASSPTGAQTQYFGPGTRLLVL.

This clonotype was counted only a few times. A junction boundary mismatches the germline segment, possibly from a read error. The rearrangement uses TRBV7-7 and TRBJ2-1; the D gene is possibly TRBD2 (6 bases). This CDR3 is built from 15 residues. Looked up from germline, CDR1 is SSHAT and CDR2 is FNYEAQ (reference sequence). The CDR3 here is CASRRGRPFFNEQFF. The DNA for the CDR3 is TGTGCTAGCAGACGTGGGAGGCCCTTTTTCAATGAGCAGTTCTTC.

The sample holds a few counts of this clonotype. The chain carries TRBV7-2 and TRBJ1-3, with TRBD1 as a possible D gene (6 bases). Germline loops: CDR1 SGHTA, CDR2 FQGNSA. The length of the CDR3 is 16 residues. V shed 5 bases and J shed 0 bases, with 14 bases lying between them. CDR3 sequence: CASSPGQWSSGNTIYF. Written as DNA, the CDR3 is TGTGCCAGCAGCCCCGGACAGTGGAGCTCTGGAAACACCATATATTTT.

This rearrangement joins TRBV6-5 to TRBJ2-2; 12 bases align to TRBD2. The CDR3 runs to 18 residues. The V gene end was trimmed by 0 bases and the J gene end by 0 bases; junction bases not matched to a gene: 2. Germline CDR1 MNHEY, CDR2 SVGAGI. The CDR3 region is CASSYSTSGRPNTGELFF. The DNA of the CDR3 is TGTGCCAGCAGTTACTCTACTAGCGGGAGGCCGAACACCGGGGAGCTGTTTTTT.

This sequence joins TRBV5-5 and TRBJ2-7, with D tentatively TRBD1 or TRBD2 (5 bases each). Per germline, CDR1 SGHKS and CDR2 YYEKEE (reference sequence). The CDR3 consists of 17 residues. With 4 bases removed from V and 0 bases from J, the gap between germline ends came to 20 bases. Here the CDR3 DNA reads TGTGCCAGCAGCCAGAGAGTGAGAGGGGCGGGCTCCTACGAGCAGTACTTC. It translates to CASSQRVRGAGSYEQYF.

Of note for this clonotype: One end of the junction does not line up with germline, which may come from a read error. The V call is TRBV28, the J call TRBJ2-2; D gene ambiguous. The germline CDR1 and CDR2 sequences are MDHEN and SYDVKM. CDR3 length: 11 amino acids. The CDR3 reads CACSFTGELFF. In DNA, the CDR3 is TGTGCCTGCAGTTTTACCGGGGAGCTGTTTTTT.

V is TRBV6-4 and J is TRBJ2-2; D might be TRBD1 (6 bases). From germline, CDR1 is MRHNA and CDR2 SNTAGT. This CDR3 comprises 16 residues. Trimming removed 4 bases at V and 0 bases at J, with 12 bases between. Written as DNA, the CDR3 is TGTGCCAGCAGTGTCCAGGGGCCACCGAACACCGGGGAGCTGTTTTTT. This translates into CASSVQGPPNTGELFF.

V gene TRBV28 combines with J gene TRBJ1-2, with D possibly TRBD1 on 6 matching bases. The CDR3 has 14 residues. The ends were cut back, 6 bases at V and 2 bases at J, with 13 bases in the middle. Germline CDR1 reads MDHEN; CDR2 reads SYDVKM. For the CDR3, the DNA is TGTGCCAGCAGGCTCCAGGGGAGGAACTATGGCTACACCTTC. Translation: CASRLQGRNYGYTF.

By sample share, this clonotype is medium-sized. J is TRBJ2-7 and V is TRBV7-9; unclear D gene. This CDR3 spans 11 amino acids. Germline loops: CDR1 SEHNR, CDR2 FQNEAQ (reference sequence). Trimming took off 4 bases at V and 7 bases at J, with 8 bases between the two ends. The CDR3 spells CASSSTWEQYF. CDR3 in DNA: TGTGCCAGCAGCTCTACTTGGGAGCAGTACTTC. Full variable domain (outside the CDR3, taken from reference TRBV7-9 and TRBJ2-7): DTGVSQNPRHKITKRGQNVTFRCDPISEHNRLYWYRQTLGQGPEFLTYFQNEAQLEKSRLLSDRFSAERPKGSFSTLEIQRTEQGDSAMYLCASSSTWEQYFGPGTRLTVT.

This clonotype showed up just a few times. CDR3 loop: CSVSPVRGSTEAFF. In nucleotides, the CDR3 is TGCAGCGTCTCTCCCGTACGGGGCTCCACTGAAGCTTTCTTT. The chain couples TRBV29-1 to TRBJ1-1; D might be TRBD1 (5 bases). The CDR3 loop spans 14 amino acids. V lost 6 bases and J 4 bases, leaving 18 bases between the germline ends. CDR1 and CDR2 from the germline V gene are SQVTM and ANQGSEA.

The J gene is TRBJ1-1, the V gene TRBV5-1; TRBD1 aligns across 7 bases. CDR1 is SGHRS, CDR2 YFSETQ, per germline. The CDR3 sequence is 15 residues long. The V gene end was trimmed by 3 bases and the J gene end by 10 bases; junction bases not matched to a gene: 15. CDR3 DNA sequence: TGCGCCAGCAGCTACACCGAACAGGGGAAGTCGGGAGCTTTCTTT. It codes for CASSYTEQGKSGAFF.

By frequency in the sample, this clonotype is medium-sized. The rearrangement uses TRBV24-1 and TRBJ2-5; the D gene is possibly TRBD1 (5 bases). The CDR3 is made up of 15 amino acids. Germline CDR1 and CDR2: KGHDR and SFDVKD. V lost 9 bases and J 0 bases, leaving 16 bases between the germline ends. The CDR3 DNA reads as TGTGCCACCGCCCGGGCAGGGCCCCACCAAGAGACCCAGTACTTC. Its protein product is CATARAGPHQETQYF.

This clonotype occurred a few times. V gene TRBV7-9 combines with J gene TRBJ2-7; 12 nucleotides match TRBD1. The CDR3 loop spans 17 amino acids. Germline V lookup: CDR1 SEHNR, CDR2 FQNEAQ (reference sequence). Germline trimming cut 0 bases from V and 5 bases from J; bases unmatched to any gene: 8. The CDR3 nucleotides read TGTGCCAGCAGCTTAGCCCTCCGGGACAGGGGGCTCGACGAGCAGTACTTC. Translation: CASSLALRDRGLDEQYF.

J is TRBJ2-1 and V is TRBV24-1, with 10 positions matching TRBD2. Germline V gene sequence: CDR1 KGHDR, CDR2 SFDVKD. V lost 5 bases and J lost 1; bases outside the gene matches: 19. The CDR3 loop spans 21 amino acids. The CDR3 nucleotides read TGTGCCACCAGTGGGGCCGTAAGCGGGGGGGTTCTAGGAAGTTCCTACAATGAGCAGTTCTTC. Translated: CATSGAVSGGVLGSSYNEQFF.

J is TRBJ2-3 and V is TRBV11-2; D is unresolved. The CDR3 totals 13 residues. The V and J ends lost 2 bases and 3 bases respectively, with 6 bases between them. Looked up from germline, CDR1 is SGHAT and CDR2 is FQNNGV. The CDR3 region has the DNA TGTGCCAGCAGCTTAAGTGCGACAGATACGCAGTATTTT. As protein: CASSLSATDTQYF.

The chain carries TRBV6-2 or TRBV6-3 and TRBJ2-7; D uncertain. The V end lost 5 bases, the J end lost 3 bases, and 8 bases lay between the germline ends. The germline gives CDR1 MNHEY, CDR2 SVGEGT. This CDR3 comprises 12 residues. CDR3: CASSQTHYEQYF. DNA for the CDR3: TGTGCCAGCAGTCAGACCCACTACGAGCAGTACTTC.

This clonotype was picked up a small number of times. This rearrangement joins TRBV20-1 to TRBJ2-1; D gene unclear. V was shortened by 0 bases and J by 10 bases, with 16 bases between the two germline ends. Germline V gives CDR1 DFQATT, CDR2 SNEGSKA (reference sequence). The CDR3 has 14 amino acids. As DNA, the CDR3 is TGCAGTGCTAGAGATAGGAAGGGCTTCACCGAGCAGTTCTTC. Its translation: CSARDRKGFTEQFF.

By proportion, this clonotype is medium-sized. This chain joins TRBV7-9 and TRBJ2-3; unclear D gene. The V and J ends lost 5 bases and 0 bases respectively, with 6 bases between them. The CDR3 totals 13 residues. Looked up from germline, CDR1 is SEHNR and CDR2 is FQNEAQ (reference sequence). CDR3 sequence: CASSQGSTDTQYF. The CDR3 DNA is TGTGCCAGCAGCCAAGGGAGCACAGATACGCAGTATTTT.

The rearrangement links TRBV19 to TRBJ2-7; maybe TRBD2 (6 bases). Germline V gene sequence: CDR1 LNHDA, CDR2 SQIVND (reference sequence). With 3 bases removed from V and 0 bases from J, the gap between germline ends came to 27 bases. The CDR3 is 20 residues long. The CDR3 sequence: CASSIRGAAVAGPSSYEQYF. In DNA, the CDR3 is TGTGCCAGTAGTATCCGAGGAGCGGCGGTCGCGGGGCCTAGCTCCTACGAGCAGTACTTC.

The chain is built from TRBV19 and TRBJ2-5; 8 bases are shared with TRBD1. CDR3 length equals 18 residues. J gave up 1 base and V 8 bases, and 18 bases lay outside the gene matches. The germline gives CDR1 LNHDA, CDR2 SQIVND (reference sequence). Here the CDR3 reads CASGPGGGTGTGQETQYF. The CDR3 DNA reads TGTGCCAGTGGTCCCGGAGGGGGAACCGGGACAGGCCAAGAGACCCAGTACTTC.

The chain is built from TRBV19 and TRBJ2-6; D may match TRBD1 or TRBD2 (5 bases each). Per the germline V gene, CDR1 is LNHDA and CDR2 is SQIVND (reference sequence). CDR3 length: 17 amino acids. Deletions cut 4 bases from V and 3 bases from J, with 16 bases between. The CDR3 region is CASSKSSGLSGANVLTF. CDR3 coding DNA: TGTGCCAGTAGTAAATCCTCGGGGCTTAGTGGGGCCAACGTCCTGACTTTC.

This clonotype was observed a few times. The CDR3 region is CASSQGGQGNTEAFF. The CDR3 coding sequence is TGTGCCAGCAGTCAAGGGGGACAGGGGAACACTGAAGCTTTCTTT. The J gene is TRBJ1-1, the V gene TRBV6-1; 9 bases are a match to TRBD1. Germline V lookup: CDR1 MNHNS, CDR2 SASEGT. The CDR3 is made up of 15 amino acids. Losses at the gene ends were 5 bases for V and 1 base for J; bases not matched to a gene: 5.